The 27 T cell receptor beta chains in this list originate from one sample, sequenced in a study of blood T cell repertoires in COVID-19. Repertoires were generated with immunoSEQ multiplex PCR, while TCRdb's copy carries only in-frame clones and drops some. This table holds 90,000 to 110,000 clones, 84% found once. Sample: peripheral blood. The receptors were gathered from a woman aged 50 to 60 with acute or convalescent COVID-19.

The CDR3: CASSQQRDRLYGYTF. The CDR3 region has the DNA TGTGCCAGCAGCCAACAACGAGACAGGCTCTATGGCTACACCTTC. This sequence joins TRBV4-2 and TRBJ1-2, with D tentatively TRBD1 (6 bases). From germline, CDR1 is LGHNA and CDR2 YNFKEQ. Trimming took 2 bases from V and 4 from J, leaving 14 bases between them. This CDR3 has 15 residues.

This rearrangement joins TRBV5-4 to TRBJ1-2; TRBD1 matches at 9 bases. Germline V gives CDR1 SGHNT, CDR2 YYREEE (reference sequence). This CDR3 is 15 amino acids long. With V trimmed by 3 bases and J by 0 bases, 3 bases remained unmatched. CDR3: CASSSGQGTNYGYTF. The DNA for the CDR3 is TGTGCCAGCAGCTCGGGACAGGGAACTAACTATGGCTACACCTTC. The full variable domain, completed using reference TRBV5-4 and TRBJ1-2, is ETGVTQSPTHLIKTRGQQVTLRCSSQSGHNTVSWYQQALGQGPQFIFQYYREEENGRGNFPPRFSGLQFPNYSSELNVNALELDDSALYLCASSSGQGTNYGYTFGSGTRLTVV.

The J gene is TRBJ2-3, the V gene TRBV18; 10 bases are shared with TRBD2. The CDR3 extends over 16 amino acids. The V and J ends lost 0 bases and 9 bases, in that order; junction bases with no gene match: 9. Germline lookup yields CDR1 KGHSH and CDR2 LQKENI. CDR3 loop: CASSPPLLAGVGTQYF. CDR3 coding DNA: TGTGCCAGCTCACCACCGCTCCTAGCGGGGGTTGGAACGCAGTATTTT.

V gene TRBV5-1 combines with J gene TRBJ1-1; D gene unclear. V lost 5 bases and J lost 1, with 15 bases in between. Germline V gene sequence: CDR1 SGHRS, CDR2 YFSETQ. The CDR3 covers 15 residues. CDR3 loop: CASRQLETANTEAFF. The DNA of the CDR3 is TGCGCCAGCAGACAACTAGAAACAGCGAACACTGAAGCTTTCTTT.

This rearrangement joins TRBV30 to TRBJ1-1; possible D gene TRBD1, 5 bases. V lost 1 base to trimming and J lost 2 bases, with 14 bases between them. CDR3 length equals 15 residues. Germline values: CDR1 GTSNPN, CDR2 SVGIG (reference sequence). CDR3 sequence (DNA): TGTGCCTGGAGTGCAGGGCAGGGCGGAAACACTGAAGCTTTCTTT. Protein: CAWSAGQGGNTEAFF. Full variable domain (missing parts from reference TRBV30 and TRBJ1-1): SQTIHQWPATLVQPVGSPLSLECTVEGTSNPNLYWYRQAAGRGLQLLFYSVGIGQISSEVPQNLSASRPQDRQFILSSKKLLLSDSGFYLCAWSAGQGGNTEAFFGQGTRLTVV.

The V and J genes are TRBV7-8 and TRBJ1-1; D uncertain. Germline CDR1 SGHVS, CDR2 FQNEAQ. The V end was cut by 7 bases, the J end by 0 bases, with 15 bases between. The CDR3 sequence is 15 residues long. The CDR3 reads CASTPMRIMNTEAFF. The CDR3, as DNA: TGTGCCAGCACTCCAATGAGGATTATGAACACTGAAGCTTTCTTT.

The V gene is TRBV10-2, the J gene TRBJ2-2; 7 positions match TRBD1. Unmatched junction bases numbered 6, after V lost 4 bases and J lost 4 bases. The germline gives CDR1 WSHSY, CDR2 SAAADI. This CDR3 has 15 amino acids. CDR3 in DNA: TGCGCCAGCAGTGGGAGAAGGGGGCCCACCGGGGAGCTGTTTTTT. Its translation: CASSGRRGPTGELFF.

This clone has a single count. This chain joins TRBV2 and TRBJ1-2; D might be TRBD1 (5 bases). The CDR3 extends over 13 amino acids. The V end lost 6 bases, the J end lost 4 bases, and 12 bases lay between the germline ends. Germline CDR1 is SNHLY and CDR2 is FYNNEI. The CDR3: CASRPTGPYGYTF. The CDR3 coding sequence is TGTGCCAGCAGGCCCACAGGCCCCTATGGCTACACCTTC.

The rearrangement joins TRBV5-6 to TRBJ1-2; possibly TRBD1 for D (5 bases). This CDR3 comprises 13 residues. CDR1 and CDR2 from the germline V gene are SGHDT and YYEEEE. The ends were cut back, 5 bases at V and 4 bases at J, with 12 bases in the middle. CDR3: CASREGFSYGYTF. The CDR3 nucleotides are TGTGCCAGCAGGGAGGGGTTTTCCTATGGCTACACCTTC.

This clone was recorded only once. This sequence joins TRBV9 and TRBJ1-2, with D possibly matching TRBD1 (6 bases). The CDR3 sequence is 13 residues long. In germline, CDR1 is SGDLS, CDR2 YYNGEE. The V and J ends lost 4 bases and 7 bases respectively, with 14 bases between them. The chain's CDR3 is CASSKGGGAGYTF. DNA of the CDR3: TGTGCCAGCAGCAAAGGGGGGGGCGCTGGCTACACCTTC. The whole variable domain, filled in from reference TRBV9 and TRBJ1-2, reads DSGVTQTPKHLITATGQRVTLRCSPRSGDLSVYWYQQSLDQGLQFLIQYYNGEERAKGNILERFSAQQFPDLHSELNLSSLELGDSALYFCASSKGGGAGYTFGSGTRLTVV.

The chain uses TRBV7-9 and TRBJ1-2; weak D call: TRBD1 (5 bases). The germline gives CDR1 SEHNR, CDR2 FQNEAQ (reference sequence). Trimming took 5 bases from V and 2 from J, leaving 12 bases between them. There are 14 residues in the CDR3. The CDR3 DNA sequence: TGTGCCAGCAGCGCTACCGACAGAAACTATGGCTACACCTTC. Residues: CASSATDRNYGYTF.

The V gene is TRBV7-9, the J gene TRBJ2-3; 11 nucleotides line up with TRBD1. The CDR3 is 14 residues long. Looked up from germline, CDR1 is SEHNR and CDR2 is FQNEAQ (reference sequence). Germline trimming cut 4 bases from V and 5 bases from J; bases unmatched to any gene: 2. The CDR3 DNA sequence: TGTGCCAGCAGCTGGACAGGGGGCAAAGATACGCAGTATTTT. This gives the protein CASSWTGGKDTQYF.

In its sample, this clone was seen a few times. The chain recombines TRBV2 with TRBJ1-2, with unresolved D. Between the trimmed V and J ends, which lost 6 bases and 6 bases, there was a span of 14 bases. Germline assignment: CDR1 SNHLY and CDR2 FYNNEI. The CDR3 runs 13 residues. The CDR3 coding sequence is TGTGCCAGCAGCGCGGGTCACCGAGATGGCTACACCTTC. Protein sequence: CASSAGHRDGYTF. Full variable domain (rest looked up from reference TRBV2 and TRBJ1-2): EPEVTQTPSHQVTQMGQEVILRCVPISNHLYFYWYRQILGQKVEFLVSFYNNEISEKSEIFDDQFSVERPDGSNFTLKIRSTKLEDSAMYFCASSAGHRDGYTFGSGTRLTVV.

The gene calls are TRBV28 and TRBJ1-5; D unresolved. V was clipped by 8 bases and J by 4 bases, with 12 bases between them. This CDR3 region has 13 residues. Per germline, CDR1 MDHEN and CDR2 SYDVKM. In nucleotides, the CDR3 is TGTGCCAGCGGTTCCACCAGTAATCAGCCCCAGCATTTT. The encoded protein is CASGSTSNQPQHF.

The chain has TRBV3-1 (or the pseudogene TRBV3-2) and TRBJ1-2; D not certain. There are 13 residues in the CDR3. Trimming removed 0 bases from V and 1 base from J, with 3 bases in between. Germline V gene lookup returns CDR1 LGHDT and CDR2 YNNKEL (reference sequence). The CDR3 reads CASSQDLNYGYTF. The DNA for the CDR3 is TGTGCCAGCAGCCAAGATCTTAACTATGGCTACACCTTC.

This CDR3 reads CASSEVTFYNEQFF. The CDR3, as DNA: TGTGCCAGCAGTGAGGTGACTTTCTACAATGAGCAGTTCTTC. The chain employs TRBV2 and TRBJ2-1; D gene ambiguous. The CDR3 covers 14 residues. The V gene's germline CDR1 is SNHLY and CDR2 FYNNEI. Trimming left V 3 bases short and J 3 bases short, with 9 bases between.

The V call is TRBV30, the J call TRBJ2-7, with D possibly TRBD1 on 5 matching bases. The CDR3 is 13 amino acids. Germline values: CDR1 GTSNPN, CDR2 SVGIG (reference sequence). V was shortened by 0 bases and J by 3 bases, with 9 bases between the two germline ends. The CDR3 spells CAWSVADSYEQYF. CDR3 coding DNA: TGTGCCTGGAGTGTTGCCGACAGCTACGAGCAGTACTTC. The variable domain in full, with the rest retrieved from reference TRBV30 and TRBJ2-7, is SQTIHQWPATLVQPVGSPLSLECTVEGTSNPNLYWYRQAAGRGLQLLFYSVGIGQISSEVPQNLSASRPQDRQFILSSKKLLLSDSGFYLCAWSVADSYEQYFGPGTRLTVT.

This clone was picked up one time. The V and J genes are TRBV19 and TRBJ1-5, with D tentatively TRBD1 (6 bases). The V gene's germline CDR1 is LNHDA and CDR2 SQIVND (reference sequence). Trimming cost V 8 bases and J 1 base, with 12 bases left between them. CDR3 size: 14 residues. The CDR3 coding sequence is TGTGCCAGTCGGACAGAGATAAGCAATCAGCCCCAGCATTTT. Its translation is CASRTEISNQPQHF.

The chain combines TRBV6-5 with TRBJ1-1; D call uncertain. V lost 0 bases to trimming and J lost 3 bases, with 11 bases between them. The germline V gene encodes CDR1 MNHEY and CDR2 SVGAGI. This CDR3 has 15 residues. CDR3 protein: CASSYSTRSHTEAFF. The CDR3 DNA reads TGTGCCAGCAGTTACTCCACGCGGTCGCACACTGAAGCTTTCTTT.

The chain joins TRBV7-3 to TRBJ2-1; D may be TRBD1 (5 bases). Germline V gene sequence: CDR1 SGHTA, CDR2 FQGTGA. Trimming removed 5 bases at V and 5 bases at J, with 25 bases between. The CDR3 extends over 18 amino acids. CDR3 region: CASSPTPHPGRSDNEQFF. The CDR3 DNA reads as TGTGCCAGCAGCCCGACTCCCCACCCAGGGCGATCGGACAATGAGCAGTTCTTC.

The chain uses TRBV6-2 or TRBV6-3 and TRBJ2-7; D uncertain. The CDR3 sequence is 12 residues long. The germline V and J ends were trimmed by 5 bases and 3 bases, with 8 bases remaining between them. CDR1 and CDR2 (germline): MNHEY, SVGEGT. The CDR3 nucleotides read TGTGCCAGCAGTCCACAGCACTACGAGCAGTACTTC. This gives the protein CASSPQHYEQYF.

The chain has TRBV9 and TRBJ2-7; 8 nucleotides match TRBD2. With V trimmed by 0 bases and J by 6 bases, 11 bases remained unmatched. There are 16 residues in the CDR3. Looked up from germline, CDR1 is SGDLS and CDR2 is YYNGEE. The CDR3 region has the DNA TGTGCCAGCAGCGTAGTTCCTGGCCAGGCGGGGGGCGAGCAGTACTTC. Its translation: CASSVVPGQAGGEQYF.

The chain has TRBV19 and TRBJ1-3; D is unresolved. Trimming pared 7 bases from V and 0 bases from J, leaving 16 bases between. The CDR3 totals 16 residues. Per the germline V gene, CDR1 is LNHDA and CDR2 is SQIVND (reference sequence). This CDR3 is CASKMSPGGSGNTIYF. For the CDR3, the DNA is TGTGCCAGTAAGATGTCCCCGGGTGGCTCTGGAAACACCATATATTTT.

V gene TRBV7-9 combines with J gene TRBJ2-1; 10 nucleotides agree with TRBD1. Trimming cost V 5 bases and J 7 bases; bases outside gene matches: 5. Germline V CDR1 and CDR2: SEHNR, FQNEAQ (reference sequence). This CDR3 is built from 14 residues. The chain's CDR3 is CASSRTGGRNEQFF. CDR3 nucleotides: TGTGCCAGCAGCCGGACAGGGGGGAGGAATGAGCAGTTCTTC.

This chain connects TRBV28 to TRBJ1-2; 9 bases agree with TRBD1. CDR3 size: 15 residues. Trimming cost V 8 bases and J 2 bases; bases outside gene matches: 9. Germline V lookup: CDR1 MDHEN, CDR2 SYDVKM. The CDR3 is CASGSRQGGNYGYTF. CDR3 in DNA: TGTGCCAGCGGGTCACGACAGGGGGGAAACTATGGCTACACCTTC.

CDR3 coding DNA: TGTGCCAGTGCAATCGCGGGACAGGGGACGCATCAGCCCCAGCATTTT. Translated: CASAIAGQGTHQPQHF. The rearrangement links TRBV19 to TRBJ1-5, with 10 bases that match TRBD1. Germline assignment: CDR1 LNHDA and CDR2 SQIVND (reference sequence). The CDR3 totals 16 residues. After removal of 8 bases from V and 5 bases from J, the junction contained 12 bases not matched to a gene. Variable domain in full (rest from reference TRBV19 and TRBJ1-5): DGGITQSPKYLFRKEGQNVTLSCEQNLNHDAMYWYRQDPGQGLRLIYYSQIVNDFQKGDIAEGYSVSREKKESFPLTVTSAQKNPTAFYLCASAIAGQGTHQPQHFGDGTRLSIL.

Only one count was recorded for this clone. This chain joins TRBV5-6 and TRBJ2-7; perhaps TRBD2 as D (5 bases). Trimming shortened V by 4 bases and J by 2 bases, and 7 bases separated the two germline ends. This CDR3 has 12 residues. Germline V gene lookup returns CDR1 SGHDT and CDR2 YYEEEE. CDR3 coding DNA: TGTGCCAGCAGCCTCGGGGCCTACGAGCAGTACTTC. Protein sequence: CASSLGAYEQYF.